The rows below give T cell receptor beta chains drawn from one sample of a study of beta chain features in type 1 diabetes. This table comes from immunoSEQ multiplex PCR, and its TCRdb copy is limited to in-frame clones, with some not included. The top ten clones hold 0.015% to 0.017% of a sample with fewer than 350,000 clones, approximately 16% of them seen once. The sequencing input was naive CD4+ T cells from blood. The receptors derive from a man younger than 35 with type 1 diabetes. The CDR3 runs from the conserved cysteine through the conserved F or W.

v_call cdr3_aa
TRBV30 CAWSRDSYTDTQYF
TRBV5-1 CASSLQGNQETQYF
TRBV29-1 CSVQMQGLKEKLFF
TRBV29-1 CGGAGFNSEAFF
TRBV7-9 CASTLSKQGYGYTF
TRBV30 CAWATGYRSYEQYF
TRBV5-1 CASSRLAGEEQYF
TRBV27 CASVFSTGEDTQYF
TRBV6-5 CASTPGTGHNEQFF
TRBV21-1 CASSPQGVDGYTF
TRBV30 CAWSRTRTSGGAPDTQYF
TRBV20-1 CSATGYSEQYF